Following are 8 T cell receptor beta chains from one sample sequenced in a study of T cells in Graves' hyperthyroidism and ophthalmopathy. Amplified TCR beta CDR3 regions derived from RNA transcripts. The TCR CDR3 first-round RT-PCR relied on the HTBI primer set. TCRdb re-called the multiplex PCR reads with MiXCR, one entry per CDR3 protein. The repertoire consists of 300,000 to 450,000 distinct CDR3 sequences, with 17% occurring once and the leading ten covering 30% to 35%. Sequencing was done on a sample of blood. The receptors were gathered from a woman in her 30s with Graves' hyperthyroidism that later progressed to Graves' ophthalmopathy.

This clonotype has a count of ten or more. The V and J genes are TRBV24-1 and TRBJ2-2; perhaps TRBD2 as D (6 bases). Trimming shortened V by 5 bases and J by 5 bases, and 23 bases separated the two germline ends. Germline V gene lookup returns CDR1 KGHDR and CDR2 SFDVKD. The CDR3 loop spans 18 amino acids. The CDR3: CATSGLTKGTWSTGELFF. For the CDR3, the DNA is TGTGCCACCAGTGGCCTCACGAAGGGGACTTGGTCGACCGGGGAGCTGTTTTTT.

The sample holds a few counts of this clonotype. The rearrangement joins TRBV28 to TRBJ1-5; no reliable D call. V lost 2 bases to trimming and J lost 2 bases, with 13 bases between them. The CDR3 totals 16 residues. In germline, CDR1 is MDHEN, CDR2 SYDVKM. CDR3 amino acids: CASSLLSYGGNQPQHF. The CDR3 nucleotides are TGTGCCAGCAGTTTACTCTCCTACGGGGGCAATCAGCCCCAGCATTTT.

This clonotype was picked up a small number of times. The chain links TRBV4-1 to TRBJ2-5; D unclear. Trimming took off 0 bases at V and 0 bases at J, with 11 bases between the two ends. CDR3 length: 16 residues. Germline CDR1 and CDR2: MGHRA and YSYEKL. CDR3 region: CASSQESSADQETQYF. The CDR3 bases are TGCGCCAGCAGCCAAGAATCGTCGGCGGACCAAGAGACCCAGTACTTC.

There are many counts of this clonotype. The V and J genes are TRBV27 and TRBJ2-7; D not resolved. Germline CDR1 and CDR2: MNHEY and SMNVEV (reference sequence). The CDR3 consists of 14 residues. Trimming removed 3 bases from V and 6 bases from J, with 15 bases in between. Here the CDR3 DNA reads TGTGCCAGCAGTTTCACACTCGGTAATTTCGAGCAGTACTTC. It yields the protein CASSFTLGNFEQYF.

This clonotype was picked up many times. The genes are TRBV6-1 and TRBJ1-3; D is unclear. V lost 6 bases and J 3 bases, leaving 9 bases between the germline ends. CDR3 size: 13 residues. The germline gives CDR1 MNHNS, CDR2 SASEGT. This CDR3 is CASRRGFGNTIYF. The CDR3, as DNA: TGTGCCAGCAGACGAGGATTTGGAAACACCATATATTTT.

This clonotype was counted between two and nine times. Compared with germline, one end of the junction differs, possibly owing to a read error. The gene calls are TRBV19 and TRBJ2-1, with 9 positions matching TRBD2. Germline V gene lookup returns CDR1 LNHDA and CDR2 SQIVND (reference sequence). The CDR3 sequence is 15 residues long. In DNA, the CDR3 is TGTGCCAGTAGTGGCCTAGCGGGGTCCTACAATAAGCAGTTCTTC. Protein product: CASSGLAGSYNKQFF.

In this sample, this clonotype turned up a few times. The V gene is TRBV27, the J gene TRBJ2-7; TRBD1 matches at 9 bases. Germline loops: CDR1 MNHEY, CDR2 SMNVEV (reference sequence). The CDR3 has 17 amino acids. V trimming: 4 bases; J trimming: 2 bases; junction bases outside the gene matches: 12. The CDR3 is CASSYQTRDRVPYEQYF. The CDR3 coding sequence is TGTGCCAGCAGTTATCAGACCCGGGACAGGGTACCCTACGAGCAGTACTTC.

The CDR3 nucleotides read TGTGCCAGCAGACCAACAGGGGTTACCGGGGAGCTGTTTTTT. It translates to CASRPTGVTGELFF. The chain joins TRBV7-6 to TRBJ2-2; 7 nucleotides align to TRBD1. J was trimmed by 5 bases and V by 6 bases; bases with no gene match: 6. The CDR3 sequence is 14 residues long. Germline assignment: CDR1 SGHVS and CDR2 FNYEAQ.